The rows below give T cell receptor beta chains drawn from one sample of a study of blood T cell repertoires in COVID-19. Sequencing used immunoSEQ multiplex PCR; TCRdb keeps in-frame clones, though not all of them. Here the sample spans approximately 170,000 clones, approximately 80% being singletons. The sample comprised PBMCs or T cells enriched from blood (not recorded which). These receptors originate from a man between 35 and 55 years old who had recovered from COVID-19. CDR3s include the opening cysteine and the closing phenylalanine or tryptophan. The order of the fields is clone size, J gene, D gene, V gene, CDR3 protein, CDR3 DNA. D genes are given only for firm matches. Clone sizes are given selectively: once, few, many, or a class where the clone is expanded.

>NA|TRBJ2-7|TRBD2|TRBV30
CACAGGEYEQYF
TGTGCCTGCGCGGGGGGAGAATACGAGCAGTACTTC
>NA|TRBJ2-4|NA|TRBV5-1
CASSLREKNIQYF
TGCGCCAGCAGCTTGAGGGAGAAAAACATTCAGTACTTC
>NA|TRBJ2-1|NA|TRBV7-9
CASSPEQFF
TGTGCCAGCAGCCCAGAGCAGTTCTTC
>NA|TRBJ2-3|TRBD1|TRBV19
CASPQGVDTQYF
TGTGCCAGTCCGCAGGGGGTAGATACGCAGTATTTT
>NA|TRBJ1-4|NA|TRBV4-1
CASSQEGFPPPVAEKLFF
TGCGCCAGCAGCCAAGAGGGCTTTCCACCACCGGTGGCTGAAAAACTGTTTTTT
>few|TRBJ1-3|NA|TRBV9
CASSVGQHSGNTIYF
TGTGCCAGCAGCGTAGGACAGCACTCTGGAAACACCATATATTTT
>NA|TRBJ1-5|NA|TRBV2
CASSEWGINQPQHF
TGTGCCAGCAGTGAATGGGGCATCAATCAGCCCCAGCATTTT
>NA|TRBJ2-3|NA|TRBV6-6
CASSPRLDHPGTDTQYF
TGTGCCAGCAGTCCCCGACTAGACCACCCTGGCACAGATACGCAGTATTTT
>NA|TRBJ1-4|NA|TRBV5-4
CASSSDIPATNEKLFF
TGTGCCAGCAGCTCGGACATTCCCGCAACTAATGAAAAACTGTTTTTT
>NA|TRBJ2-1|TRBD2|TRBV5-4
CASSQGLADPYNEQFF
TGTGCCAGCAGCCAGGGACTAGCGGACCCCTACAATGAGCAGTTCTTC
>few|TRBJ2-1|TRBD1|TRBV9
CASSVGATGTGPRHNEQFF
TGTGCCAGCAGCGTAGGGGCGACCGGGACAGGGCCGAGGCACAATGAGCAGTTCTTC